The clone carrying this T cell receptor (beta chain) was found a few times. Its antigen is not known. The CDR3 runs to 15 residues. In germline, CDR1 is SGHRS, CDR2 YFSETQ. V gave up 4 bases and J gave up 4 bases; unmatched junction bases: 4. TCRdb ran MiXCR on the RT-PCR reads and lists one entry per CDR3 protein. The profile shows 540,000 or so distinct CDR3 sequences, 10% to 15% of them singletons. The data stem from a study of response to subunit inactivated influenza vaccine. Overall study results and limits: Authors proposed each seasonal influenza vaccination draws in few new T cells.

The chain couples TRBV5-1 to TRBJ2-2, with TRBD2 identical over 10 bases. This sequence was found in a man between 45 and 60 years old who received an inactivated influenza vaccine. The sample was PBMCs from blood, taken about 40 days after vaccination. The CDR3 is CASSLSGRRTGELFF. CDR3 coding DNA: TGCGCCAGCAGCCTTAGCGGGAGGCGCACCGGGGAGCTGTTTTTT.